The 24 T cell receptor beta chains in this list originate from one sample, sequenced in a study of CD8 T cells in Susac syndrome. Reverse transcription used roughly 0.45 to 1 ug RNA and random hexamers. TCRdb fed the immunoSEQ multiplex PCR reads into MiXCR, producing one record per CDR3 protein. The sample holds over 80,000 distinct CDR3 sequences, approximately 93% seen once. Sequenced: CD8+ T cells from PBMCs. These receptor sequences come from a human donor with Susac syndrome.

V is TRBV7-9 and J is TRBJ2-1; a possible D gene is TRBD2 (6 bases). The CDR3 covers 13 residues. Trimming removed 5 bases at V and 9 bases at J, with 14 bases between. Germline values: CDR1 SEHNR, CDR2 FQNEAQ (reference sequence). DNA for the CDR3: TGTGCCAGCAGCCCGGCGGGGTACGGTGAGCAGTTCTTC. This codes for CASSPAGYGEQFF.

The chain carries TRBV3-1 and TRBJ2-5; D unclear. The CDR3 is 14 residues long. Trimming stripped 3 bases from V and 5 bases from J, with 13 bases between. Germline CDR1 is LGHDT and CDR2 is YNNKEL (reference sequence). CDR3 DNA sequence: TGTGCCAGCAGCCATTGGGTAGGGCTTGAGACCCAGTACTTC. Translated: CASSHWVGLETQYF.

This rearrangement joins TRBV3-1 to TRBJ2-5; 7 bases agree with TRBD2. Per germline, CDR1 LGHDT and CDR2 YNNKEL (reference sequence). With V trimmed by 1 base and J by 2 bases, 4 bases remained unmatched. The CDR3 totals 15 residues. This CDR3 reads CASSQGLAAQETQYF. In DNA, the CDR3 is TGTGCCAGCAGCCAAGGACTAGCTGCTCAAGAGACCCAGTACTTC.

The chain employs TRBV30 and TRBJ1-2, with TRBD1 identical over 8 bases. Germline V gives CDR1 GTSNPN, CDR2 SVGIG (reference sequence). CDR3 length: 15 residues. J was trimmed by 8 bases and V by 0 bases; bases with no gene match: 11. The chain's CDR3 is CAWSVLSQGAQGYTF. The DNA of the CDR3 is TGTGCCTGGAGTGTACTCTCGCAGGGGGCGCAGGGCTACACCTTC.

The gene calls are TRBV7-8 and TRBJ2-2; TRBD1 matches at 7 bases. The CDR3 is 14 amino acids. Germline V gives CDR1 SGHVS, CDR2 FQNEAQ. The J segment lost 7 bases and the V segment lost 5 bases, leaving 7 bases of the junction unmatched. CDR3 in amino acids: CASSTRQGGGELFF. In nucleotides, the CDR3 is TGTGCCAGCAGCACAAGACAGGGTGGCGGGGAGCTGTTTTTT.

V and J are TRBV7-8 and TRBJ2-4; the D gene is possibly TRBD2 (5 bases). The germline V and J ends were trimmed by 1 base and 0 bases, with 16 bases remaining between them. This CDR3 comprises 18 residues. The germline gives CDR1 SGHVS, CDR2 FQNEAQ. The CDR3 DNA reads TGTGCCAGCAGCTTAGAGGCCCGGGGAACGCTAGCCAAAAACATTCAGTACTTC. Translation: CASSLEARGTLAKNIQYF.

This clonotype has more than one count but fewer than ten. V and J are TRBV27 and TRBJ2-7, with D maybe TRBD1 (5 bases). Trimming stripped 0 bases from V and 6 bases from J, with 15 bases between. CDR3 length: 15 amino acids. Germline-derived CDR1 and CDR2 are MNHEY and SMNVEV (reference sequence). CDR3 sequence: CASSLSVAGWGEQYF. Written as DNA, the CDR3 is TGTGCCAGCAGTTTATCGGTAGCAGGGTGGGGCGAGCAGTACTTC.

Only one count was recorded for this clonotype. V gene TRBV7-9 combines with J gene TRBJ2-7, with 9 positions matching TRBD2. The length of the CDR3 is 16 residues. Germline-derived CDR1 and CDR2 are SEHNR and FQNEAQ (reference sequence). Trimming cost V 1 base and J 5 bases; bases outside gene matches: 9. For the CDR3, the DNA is TGTGCCAGCAGCTTAGTAAGTGGGCTAGCGGGGAACGAGCAGTACTTC. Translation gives CASSLVSGLAGNEQYF.

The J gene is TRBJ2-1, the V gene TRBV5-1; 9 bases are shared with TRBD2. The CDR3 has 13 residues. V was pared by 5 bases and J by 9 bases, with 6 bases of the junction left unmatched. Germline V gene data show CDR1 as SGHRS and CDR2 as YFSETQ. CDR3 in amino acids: CASRAGTSFEQFF. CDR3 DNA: TGCGCCAGCAGGGCCGGGACTAGCTTTGAGCAGTTCTTC.

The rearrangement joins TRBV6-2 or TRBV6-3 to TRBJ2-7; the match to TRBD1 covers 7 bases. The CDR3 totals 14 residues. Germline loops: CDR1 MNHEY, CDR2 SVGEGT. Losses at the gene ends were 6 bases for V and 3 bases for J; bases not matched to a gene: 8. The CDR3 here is CASSDWDSDYEQYF. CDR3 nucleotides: TGTGCCAGCAGCGACTGGGACAGTGACTACGAGCAGTACTTC.

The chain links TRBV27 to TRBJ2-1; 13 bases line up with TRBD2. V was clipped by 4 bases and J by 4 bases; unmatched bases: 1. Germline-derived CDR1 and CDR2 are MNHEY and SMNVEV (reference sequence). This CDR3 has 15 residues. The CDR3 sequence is CASSSGLAGYNEQFF. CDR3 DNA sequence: TGTGCCAGCAGTTCGGGACTAGCGGGATACAATGAGCAGTTCTTC.

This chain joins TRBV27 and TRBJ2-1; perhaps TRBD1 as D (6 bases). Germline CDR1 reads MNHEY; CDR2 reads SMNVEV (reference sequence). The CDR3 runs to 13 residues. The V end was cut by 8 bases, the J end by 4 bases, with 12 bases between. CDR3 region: CASARDTYNEQFF. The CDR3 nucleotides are TGTGCCAGCGCCAGGGACACGTACAATGAGCAGTTCTTC.

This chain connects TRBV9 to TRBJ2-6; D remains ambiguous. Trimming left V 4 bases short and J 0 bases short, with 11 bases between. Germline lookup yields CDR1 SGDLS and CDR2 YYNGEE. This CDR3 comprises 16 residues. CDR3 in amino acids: CASSPRSASGANVLTF. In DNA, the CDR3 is TGTGCCAGCAGCCCCCGGAGTGCCTCTGGGGCCAACGTCCTGACTTTC.

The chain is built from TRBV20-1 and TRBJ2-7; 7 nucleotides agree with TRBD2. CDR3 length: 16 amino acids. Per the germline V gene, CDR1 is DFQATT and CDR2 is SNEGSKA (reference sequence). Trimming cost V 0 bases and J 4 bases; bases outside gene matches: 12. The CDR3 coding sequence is TGCAGTGCTAGAGATTTTTCGGGCGGGAGTTCTTACGAGCAGTACTTC. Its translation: CSARDFSGGSSYEQYF.

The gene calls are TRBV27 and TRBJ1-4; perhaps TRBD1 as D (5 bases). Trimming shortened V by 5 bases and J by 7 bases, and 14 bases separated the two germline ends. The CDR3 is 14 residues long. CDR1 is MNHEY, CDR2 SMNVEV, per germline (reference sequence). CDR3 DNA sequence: TGTGCCAGCAGTCCGACGGGACGGCTTGAAAAACTGTTTTTT. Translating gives CASSPTGRLEKLFF.

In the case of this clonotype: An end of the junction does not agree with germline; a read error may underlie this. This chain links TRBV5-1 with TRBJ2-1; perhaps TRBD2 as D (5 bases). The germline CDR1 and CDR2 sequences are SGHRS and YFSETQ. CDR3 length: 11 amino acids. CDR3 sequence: CASSLGEEQFF. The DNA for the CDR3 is TGTGCCAGCAGCCTTGGGGAGGAGCAGTTCTTC. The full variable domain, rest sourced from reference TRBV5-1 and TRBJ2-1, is KAGVTQTPRYLIKTRGQQVTLSCSPISGHRSVSWYQQTPGQGLQFLFEYFSETQRNKGNFPGRFSGRQFSNSRSEMNVSTLELGDSALYLCASSLGEEQFFGPGTRLTVL.

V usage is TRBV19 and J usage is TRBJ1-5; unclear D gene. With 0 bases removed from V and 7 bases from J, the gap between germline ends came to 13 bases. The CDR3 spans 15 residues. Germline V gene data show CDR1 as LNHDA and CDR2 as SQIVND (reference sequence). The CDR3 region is CASSIDLETRQPQHF. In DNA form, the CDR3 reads TGTGCCAGTAGTATAGATCTAGAGACGAGGCAGCCCCAGCATTTT.

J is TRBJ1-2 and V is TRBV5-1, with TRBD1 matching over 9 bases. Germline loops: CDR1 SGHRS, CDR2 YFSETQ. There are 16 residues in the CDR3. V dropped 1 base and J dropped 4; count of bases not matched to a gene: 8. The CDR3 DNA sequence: TGCGCCAGCAGCTTGAGTTCTGGACAGGGGTTCTATGGCTACACCTTC. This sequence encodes CASSLSSGQGFYGYTF.

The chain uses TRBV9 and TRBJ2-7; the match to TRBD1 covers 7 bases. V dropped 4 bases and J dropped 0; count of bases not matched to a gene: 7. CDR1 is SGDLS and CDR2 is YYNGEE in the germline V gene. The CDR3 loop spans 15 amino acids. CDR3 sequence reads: CASSITGTVSYEQYF. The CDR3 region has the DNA TGTGCCAGCAGCATAACCGGGACAGTCTCCTACGAGCAGTACTTC.

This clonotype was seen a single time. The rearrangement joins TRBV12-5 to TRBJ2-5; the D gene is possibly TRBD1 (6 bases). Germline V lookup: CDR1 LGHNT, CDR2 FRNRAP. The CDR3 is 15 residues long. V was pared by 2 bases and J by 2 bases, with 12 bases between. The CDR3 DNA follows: TGTGCTAGTGGTTTGTTCTGGACAGATCAAGAGACCCAGTACTTC. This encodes CASGLFWTDQETQYF.

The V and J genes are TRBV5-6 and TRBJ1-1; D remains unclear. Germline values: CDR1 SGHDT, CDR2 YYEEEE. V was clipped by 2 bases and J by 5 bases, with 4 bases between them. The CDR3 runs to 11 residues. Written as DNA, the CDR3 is TGTGCCAGCAGCTTATATACTGAAGCTTTCTTT. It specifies CASSLYTEAFF.

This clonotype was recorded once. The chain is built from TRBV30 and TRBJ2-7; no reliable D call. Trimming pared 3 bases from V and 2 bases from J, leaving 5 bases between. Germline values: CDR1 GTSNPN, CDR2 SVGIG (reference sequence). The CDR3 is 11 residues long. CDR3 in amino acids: CAWRGPYEQYF. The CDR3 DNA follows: TGTGCCTGGAGAGGTCCCTACGAGCAGTACTTC.

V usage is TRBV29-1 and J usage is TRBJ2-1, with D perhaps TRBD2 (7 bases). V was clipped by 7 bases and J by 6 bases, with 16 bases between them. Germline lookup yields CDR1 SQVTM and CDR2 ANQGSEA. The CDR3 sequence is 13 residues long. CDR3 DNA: TGCAGCGCCGACGGGGGGCCCGGCAATGAGCAGTTCTTC. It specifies CSADGGPGNEQFF.

The CDR3 DNA sequence: TGTGCCAGCAGTTCGGGACTAGCGGGCGGGGAGACCCAGTACTTC. It is translated as CASSSGLAGGETQYF. The rearrangement joins TRBV13 to TRBJ2-5; 12 positions agree with TRBD2. This CDR3 has 15 amino acids. Germline loops: CDR1 PRHDT, CDR2 FYEKMQ (reference sequence). The V gene end was trimmed by 6 bases and the J gene end by 5 bases; junction bases not matched to a gene: 7.